The 17 T cell receptor beta chains reported below all come from one sample, sequenced in a study of blood T cell repertoires in COVID-19. Assay used: immunoSEQ multiplex PCR; TCRdb lists only in-frame clones, some missing. The sample gives approximately 300,000 clones, about 85% of which show up once; approximately 0.94% is in the top ten. Material for sequencing was peripheral blood. These TCRs come from a human donor with COVID-19, enrolled during active disease. The donor label of this sample is uncertain.

This rearrangement joins TRBV6-6 to TRBJ1-1; D is uncertain. The CDR3 extends over 15 amino acids. In germline, CDR1 is MNHNY, CDR2 SVGAGI (reference sequence). V was cut by 0 bases and J by 1 base, with 9 bases left in between. This CDR3 reads CASSYSATANTEAFF. CDR3 DNA: TGTGCCAGCAGTTACTCCGCCACAGCGAACACTGAAGCTTTCTTT.

V is TRBV28 and J is TRBJ2-7; D is unclear. Between the trimmed V and J ends, which lost 1 base and 0 bases, there was a span of 10 bases. CDR3 length: 15 residues. The germline V gene encodes CDR1 MDHEN and CDR2 SYDVKM. Written as DNA, the CDR3 is TGTGCCAGCAGTTTATACCGCCAACTCTCCTACGAGCAGTACTTC. Translated, it gives CASSLYRQLSYEQYF.

The chain uses TRBV30 and TRBJ1-5; the D is unclear. Per germline, CDR1 GTSNPN and CDR2 SVGIG (reference sequence). Trimming left V 2 bases short and J 4 bases short, with 12 bases between. CDR3 length: 14 residues. The CDR3: CAWSPGSVNQPQHF. For the CDR3, the DNA is TGTGCCTGGAGTCCCGGGTCCGTAAATCAGCCCCAGCATTTT.

This rearrangement joins TRBV5-1 to TRBJ2-5, with a possible D match to TRBD1 (6 bases). Germline-derived CDR1 and CDR2 are SGHRS and YFSETQ. The CDR3 spans 13 residues. The V end was cut by 4 bases, the J end by 0 bases, with 7 bases between. DNA of the CDR3: TGCGCCAGCAGCGGGGACAACCAAGAGACCCAGTACTTC. Protein: CASSGDNQETQYF. The entire variable domain, with the rest obtained from reference TRBV5-1 and TRBJ2-5, is as follows: KAGVTQTPRYLIKTRGQQVTLSCSPISGHRSVSWYQQTPGQGLQFLFEYFSETQRNKGNFPGRFSGRQFSNSRSEMNVSTLELGDSALYLCASSGDNQETQYFGPGTRLLVL.

This clone was seen just once. This chain connects TRBV7-2 to TRBJ1-2; 7 bases are a match to TRBD1. The length of the CDR3 is 14 residues. The trim removed 5 bases at V and 7 bases at J, leaving 10 bases unmatched. Germline V CDR1 and CDR2: SGHTA, FQGNSA. The CDR3 region has the DNA TGTGCCAGCAGCAGGGGGCGAGTGAGGAGTGGCTACACCTTC. The encoded protein is CASSRGRVRSGYTF.

The chain links TRBV29-1 to TRBJ1-1; 7 positions agree with TRBD1. CDR1 and CDR2 from the germline V gene are SQVTM and ANQGSEA. The CDR3 runs to 15 residues. Trimming cost V 7 bases and J 8 bases; bases outside gene matches: 19. The CDR3 sequence is CSGWNRGGPSEEAFF. As DNA, the CDR3 is TGCAGCGGGTGGAACAGGGGCGGCCCGTCCGAGGAAGCTTTCTTT.

The J gene is TRBJ2-3, the V gene TRBV4-1; D remains unclear. This CDR3 is 12 amino acids long. Trimming stripped 1 base from V and 6 bases from J, with 5 bases between. CDR1 and CDR2 from the germline V gene are MGHRA and YSYEKL. CDR3: CASSQVLDTQYF. The CDR3, as DNA: TGCGCCAGCAGCCAAGTCCTGGATACGCAGTATTTT.

The chain uses TRBV9 and TRBJ2-3; 7 bases align to TRBD2. Germline V gives CDR1 SGDLS, CDR2 YYNGEE. V was clipped by 4 bases and J by 4 bases; unmatched bases: 9. This CDR3 comprises 15 residues. The DNA of the CDR3 is TGTGCCAGCAGCACAGTACCGGGAGGCGCAGATACGCAGTATTTT. Protein: CASSTVPGGADTQYF.

This sequence joins TRBV5-6 and TRBJ1-1; no clear D. CDR3 length: 13 amino acids. Trimming removed 1 base at V and 1 base at J, with 5 bases between. The V gene's germline CDR1 is SGHDT and CDR2 YYEEEE. The DNA for the CDR3 is TGTGCCAGCAGCTTGATCCGGAACACTGAAGCTTTCTTT. Amino acids: CASSLIRNTEAFF.

The V gene is TRBV30, the J gene TRBJ2-3; D ambiguous. V lost 2 bases and J 4 bases, leaving 4 bases between the germline ends. CDR3 size: 11 residues. Germline V gene data show CDR1 as GTSNPN and CDR2 as SVGIG (reference sequence). CDR3 amino acids: CAWSRSDTQYF. For the CDR3, the DNA is TGTGCCTGGAGTCGGTCAGATACGCAGTATTTT.

The chain links TRBV28 to TRBJ2-7, with D possibly TRBD2 on 5 matching bases. Trimming took off 10 bases at V and 5 bases at J, with 18 bases between the two ends. Looked up from germline, CDR1 is MDHEN and CDR2 is SYDVKM. This CDR3 has 13 residues. The CDR3 DNA reads TGTGCCACCCCTGAGGGTGCAGTACACGAGCAGTACTTC. Translated: CATPEGAVHEQYF. Looking up the rest from reference TRBV28 and TRBJ2-7 gives the full variable domain: DVKVTQSSRYLVKRTGEKVFLECVQDMDHENMFWYRQDPGLGLRLIYFSYDVKMKEKGDIPEGYSVSREKKERFSLILESASTNQTSMYLCATPEGAVHEQYFGPGTRLTVT.

CDR3 sequence reads: CASSQGLGEETQYF. In DNA, the CDR3 is TGTGCCAGCAGCCAAGGACTAGGAGAAGAGACCCAGTACTTC. This rearrangement joins TRBV3-1 (or the pseudogene TRBV3-2) to TRBJ2-5; D is perhaps TRBD2 (6 bases). CDR3 length: 14 residues. Germline values: CDR1 LGHDT, CDR2 YNNKEL (reference sequence). V lost 1 base and J lost 3, with 9 bases in between.

The table lists this clone with a count of one. The CDR3 DNA sequence: TGCGCCAGCAGCCTGGGACAGGGGGTGGACACCGGGGAGCTGTTTTTT. This translates into CASSLGQGVDTGELFF. This chain joins TRBV5-1 and TRBJ2-2; 11 nucleotides match TRBD1. The germline CDR1 and CDR2 sequences are SGHRS and YFSETQ. The CDR3 spans 16 residues. The V and J ends lost 4 bases and 3 bases, in that order; junction bases with no gene match: 5.

V gene TRBV19 combines with J gene TRBJ2-2; D perhaps matches TRBD1 (7 bases). Trimming took 3 bases from V and 5 from J, leaving 13 bases between them. Germline values: CDR1 LNHDA, CDR2 SQIVND (reference sequence). This CDR3 region has 15 residues. The CDR3 here is CASSILAGGTGELFF. As DNA, the CDR3 is TGTGCCAGTAGTATTTTGGCAGGGGGGACCGGGGAGCTGTTTTTT.

The CDR3 protein is CASSLVTLNTEAFF. CDR3 nucleotides: TGTGCCAGCAGTTTAGTAACACTGAACACTGAAGCTTTCTTT. This sequence joins TRBV28 and TRBJ1-1; D is undetermined. Trimming removed 2 bases at V and 0 bases at J, with 7 bases between. Germline V lookup: CDR1 MDHEN, CDR2 SYDVKM. The CDR3 consists of 14 residues.

The sample holds one count of this clone. Here the CDR3 reads CASRETEGDTEAFF. The CDR3 bases are TGTGCCAGCAGGGAAACGGAGGGAGACACTGAAGCTTTCTTT. The chain has TRBV2 and TRBJ1-1, with D unresolved. The length of the CDR3 is 14 residues. The germline V gene encodes CDR1 SNHLY and CDR2 FYNNEI. Trimming pared 6 bases from V and 3 bases from J, leaving 14 bases between. Looking up the rest from reference TRBV2 and TRBJ1-1 gives the full variable domain: EPEVTQTPSHQVTQMGQEVILRCVPISNHLYFYWYRQILGQKVEFLVSFYNNEISEKSEIFDDQFSVERPDGSNFTLKIRSTKLEDSAMYFCASRETEGDTEAFFGQGTRLTVV.

This clone was seen more than once but under ten times. The J gene is TRBJ2-7, the V gene TRBV29-1; 7 nucleotides line up with TRBD1. Trimming at V came to 5 bases and at J to 2 bases, leaving 9 bases not matched to a gene. The germline gives CDR1 SQVTM, CDR2 ANQGSEA. The CDR3 is made up of 14 amino acids. CDR3 residues: CSVLTGTVPYEQYF. The CDR3 DNA reads as TGCAGCGTTCTTACCGGGACAGTACCCTACGAGCAGTACTTC.